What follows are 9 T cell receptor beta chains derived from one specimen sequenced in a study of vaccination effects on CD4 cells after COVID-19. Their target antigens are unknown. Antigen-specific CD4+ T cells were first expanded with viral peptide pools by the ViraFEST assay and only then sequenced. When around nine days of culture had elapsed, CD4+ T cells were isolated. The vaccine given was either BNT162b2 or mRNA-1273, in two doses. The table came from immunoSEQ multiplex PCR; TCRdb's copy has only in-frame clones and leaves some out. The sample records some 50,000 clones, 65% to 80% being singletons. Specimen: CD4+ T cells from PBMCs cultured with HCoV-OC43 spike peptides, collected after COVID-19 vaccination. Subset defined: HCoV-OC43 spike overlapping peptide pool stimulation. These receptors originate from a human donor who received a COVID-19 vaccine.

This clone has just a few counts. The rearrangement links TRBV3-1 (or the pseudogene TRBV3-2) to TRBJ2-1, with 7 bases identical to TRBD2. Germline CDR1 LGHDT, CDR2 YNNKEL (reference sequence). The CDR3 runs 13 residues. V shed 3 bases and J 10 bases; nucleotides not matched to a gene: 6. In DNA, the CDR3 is TGTGCCAGCAGCCAGGGAACAGCGGGGGAGCAGTTCTTC. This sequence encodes CASSQGTAGEQFF.

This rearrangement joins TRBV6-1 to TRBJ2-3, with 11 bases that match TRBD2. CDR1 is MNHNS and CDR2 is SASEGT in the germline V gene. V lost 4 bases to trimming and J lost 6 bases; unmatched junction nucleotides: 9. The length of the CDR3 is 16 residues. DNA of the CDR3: TGTGCCAGCAGTGCTCCCGTAGCGGGGGGGCGGGATACGCAGTATTTT. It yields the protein CASSAPVAGGRDTQYF.

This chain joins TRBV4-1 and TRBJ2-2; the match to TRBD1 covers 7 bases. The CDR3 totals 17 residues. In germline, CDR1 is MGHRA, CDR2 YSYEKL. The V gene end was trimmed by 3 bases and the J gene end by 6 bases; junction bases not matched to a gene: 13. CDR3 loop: CASSQARDSLSSGELFF. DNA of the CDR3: TGCGCCAGCAGCCAGGCCCGGGACAGTTTATCCTCCGGGGAGCTGTTTTTT.

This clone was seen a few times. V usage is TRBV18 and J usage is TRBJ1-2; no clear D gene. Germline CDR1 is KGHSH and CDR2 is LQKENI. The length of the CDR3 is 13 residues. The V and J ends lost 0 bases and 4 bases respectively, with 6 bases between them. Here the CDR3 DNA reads TGTGCCAGCTCACCACCGGGGATCTATGGCTACACCTTC. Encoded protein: CASSPPGIYGYTF. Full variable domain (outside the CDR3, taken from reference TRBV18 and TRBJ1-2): NAGVMQNPRHLVRRRGQEARLRCSPMKGHSHVYWYRQLPEEGLKFMVYLQKENIIDESGMPKERFSAEFPKEGPSILRIQQVVRGDSAAYFCASSPPGIYGYTFGSGTRLTVV.

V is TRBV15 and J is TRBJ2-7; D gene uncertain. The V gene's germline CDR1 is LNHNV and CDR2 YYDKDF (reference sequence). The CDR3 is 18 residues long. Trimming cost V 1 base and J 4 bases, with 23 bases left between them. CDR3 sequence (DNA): TGTGCCACCAGCAGAGGCCCCAGCCATAACGAACGGGCGTACGAGCAGTACTTC. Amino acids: CATSRGPSHNERAYEQYF.

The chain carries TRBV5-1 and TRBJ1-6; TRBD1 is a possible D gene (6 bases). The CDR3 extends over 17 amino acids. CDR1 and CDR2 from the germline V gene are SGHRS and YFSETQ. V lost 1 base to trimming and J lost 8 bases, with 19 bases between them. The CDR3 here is CASSLSGGSSLDSPLHF. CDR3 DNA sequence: TGCGCCAGCAGCTTGTCCGGGGGCTCGTCTCTGGATTCACCCCTCCACTTT.

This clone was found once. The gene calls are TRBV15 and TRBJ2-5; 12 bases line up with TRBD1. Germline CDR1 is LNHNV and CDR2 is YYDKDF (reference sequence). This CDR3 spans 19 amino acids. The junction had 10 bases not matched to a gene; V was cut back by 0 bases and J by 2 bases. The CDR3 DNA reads TGTGCCACCAGCAGAGAAGCCGGGACAGGGGGCCCCTATCAAGAGACCCAGTACTTC. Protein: CATSREAGTGGPYQETQYF.

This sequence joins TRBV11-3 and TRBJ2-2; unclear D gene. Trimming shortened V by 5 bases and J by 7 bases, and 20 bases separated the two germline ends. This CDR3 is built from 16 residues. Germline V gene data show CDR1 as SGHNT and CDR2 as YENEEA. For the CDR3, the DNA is TGTGCCAGCAGCGCTCCGCCCTTAGAAGGCGGCGGGGAGCTGTTTTTT. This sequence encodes CASSAPPLEGGGELFF.

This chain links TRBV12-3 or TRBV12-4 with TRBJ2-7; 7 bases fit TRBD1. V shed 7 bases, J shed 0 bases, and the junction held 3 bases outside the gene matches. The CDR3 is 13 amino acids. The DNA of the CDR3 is TGTGCCAGCACCCGACAGGGCTCCTACGAGCAGTACTTC. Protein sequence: CASTRQGSYEQYF.